Following are 27 T cell receptor beta chains from one sample sequenced in a study of T cells in Graves' hyperthyroidism and ophthalmopathy. RNA transcripts yielded amplified TCR beta CDR3 regions. Primed by the HTBI set, a first-round RT-PCR was run on the TCR CDR3. TCRdb reanalysed the multiplex PCR reads using MiXCR and keeps one entry per CDR3 protein. Altogether over 300,000 distinct CDR3 sequences are present, approximately 15% being singletons, with the ten largest covering approximately 11%. The sample comprised blood. The receptors were sampled from an older woman with Graves' hyperthyroidism.

About this clonotype: A read error may be the cause here, since a much bigger clone is one base away. The V call is TRBV6-4, the J call TRBJ2-2; possibly TRBD1 for D (5 bases). This CDR3 is 16 amino acids long. The germline CDR1 and CDR2 sequences are MRHNA and SNTAGT. The CDR3 bases are TGTGCCCGCAGTTACCGCTACCACCGGCAGGGCGGGGAGCTGTTTTTT. Its protein product is CARSYRYHRQGGELFF.

This clonotype has at least ten counts. The V gene is TRBV27, the J gene TRBJ2-7, with 7 bases aligning to TRBD1. The CDR3 length is 14 residues. From germline, CDR1 is MNHEY and CDR2 SMNVEV (reference sequence). V lost 3 bases and J lost 2; bases outside the gene matches: 4. This CDR3 reads CASSFLGQPYEQYF. CDR3 sequence (DNA): TGTGCCAGCAGTTTTTTGGGACAGCCCTACGAGCAGTACTTC.

This clonotype has at least ten counts. The rearrangement joins TRBV5-1 to TRBJ2-1, with a weak D call TRBD2 (5 bases). Trimming cost V 0 bases and J 8 bases, with 18 bases left between them. Germline V gene sequence: CDR1 SGHRS, CDR2 YFSETQ. CDR3 size: 16 residues. CDR3: CASSLEQLARSDEQFF. The DNA for the CDR3 is TGCGCCAGCAGCTTGGAGCAGCTAGCACGGAGCGATGAGCAGTTCTTC.

Ten or more counts support this clonotype. The chain employs TRBV2 and TRBJ2-7; 7 bases are a match to TRBD2. The CDR3 spans 14 residues. Per germline, CDR1 SNHLY and CDR2 FYNNEI. The junction had 6 bases not matched to a gene; V was cut back by 6 bases and J by 1 base. The CDR3 coding sequence is TGTGCCAGCAGGCAGGCTAGCGGATCCTACGAGCAGTACTTC. Protein product: CASRQASGSYEQYF. The entire variable domain, with the rest obtained from reference TRBV2 and TRBJ2-7, is as follows: EPEVTQTPSHQVTQMGQEVILRCVPISNHLYFYWYRQILGQKVEFLVSFYNNEISEKSEIFDDQFSVERPDGSNFTLKIRSTKLEDSAMYFCASRQASGSYEQYFGPGTRLTVT.

This clonotype has at least ten counts. The CDR3 protein is CASNLPGPDTQYF. The CDR3 DNA is TGTGCCAGCAACCTCCCCGGCCCAGATACGCAGTATTTT. The chain is built from TRBV11-2 and TRBJ2-3; no clear D gene. Germline V gene data show CDR1 as SGHAT and CDR2 as FQNNGV. The CDR3 totals 13 residues. V was shortened by 7 bases and J by 4 bases, with 12 bases between the two germline ends. Complete variable domain (other parts from reference TRBV11-2 and TRBJ2-3): EAGVAQSPRYKIIEKRQSVAFWCNPISGHATLYWYQQILGQGPKLLIQFQNNGVVDDSQLPKDRFSAERLKGVDSTLKIQPAKLEDSAVYLCASNLPGPDTQYFGPGTRLTVL.

The rearrangement uses TRBV5-1 and TRBJ2-7; D remains unclear. There are 15 residues in the CDR3. Trimming shortened V by 1 base and J by 3 bases, and 14 bases separated the two germline ends. CDR1 is SGHRS and CDR2 is YFSETQ in the germline V gene. The CDR3 region is CASSLISDRRYEQYF. As DNA, the CDR3 is TGCGCCAGCAGCTTGATCTCGGACCGGCGCTACGAGCAGTACTTC.

This chain links TRBV9 with TRBJ1-2; D may be TRBD1 (6 bases). Between the trimmed V and J ends, which lost 7 bases and 4 bases, there was a span of 14 bases. The CDR3 runs to 13 residues. Germline V gene lookup returns CDR1 SGDLS and CDR2 YYNGEE. CDR3 sequence: CASGGALGYGYTF. CDR3 bases: TGTGCCAGCGGGGGGGCTCTGGGCTATGGCTACACCTTC.

There are a few counts of this clonotype. This sequence joins TRBV7-9 and TRBJ2-1; D call uncertain. V dropped 5 bases and J dropped 10 bases, with 9 bases sitting between them. Germline CDR1 and CDR2: SEHNR and FQNEAQ (reference sequence). CDR3 size: 11 residues. CDR3 in amino acids: CASSRLTEQFF. CDR3 DNA sequence: TGTGCCAGCAGCCGTTTGACGGAGCAGTTCTTC.

Comment on this clonotype: This may stem from a read error, because a much larger clone lies one nucleotide away. The V call is TRBV18, the J call TRBJ1-2; D might be TRBD1 (5 bases). This CDR3 is built from 13 residues. Germline CDR1 is KGHSH and CDR2 is LQKENI. CDR3 DNA: TGTGCCAGCCCACCCGAGGGGAACTATGGCTACACCTTC. Protein: CASPPEGNYGYTF. Full variable domain (missing parts from reference TRBV18 and TRBJ1-2): NAGVMQNPRHLVRRRGQEARLRCSPMKGHSHVYWYRQLPEEGLKFMVYLQKENIIDESGMPKERFSAEFPKEGPSILRIQQVVRGDSAAYFCASPPEGNYGYTFGSGTRLTVV.

This clonotype came up many times. The chain has TRBV3-1 and TRBJ1-2; 8 bases match TRBD1. CDR1 and CDR2 from the germline V gene are LGHDT and YNNKEL (reference sequence). This CDR3 contains 14 residues. Trimming removed 4 bases from V and 7 bases from J; junction bases left unmatched: 8. The CDR3 protein is CASSRGQVTGGYTF. In nucleotides, the CDR3 is TGTGCCAGCAGCCGGGGACAGGTGACAGGTGGCTACACCTTC.

This rearrangement joins TRBV2 to TRBJ2-1; 11 bases are shared with TRBD1. The CDR3 spans 15 residues. With 6 bases clipped from V and 6 bases from J, the junction kept 7 bases outside the gene matches. Germline assignment: CDR1 SNHLY and CDR2 FYNNEI. The CDR3 DNA sequence: TGTGCCAGCAGAGGGGACAGGGGGTTCTCCAATGAGCAGTTCTTC. Translating gives CASRGDRGFSNEQFF.

This clonotype occurred many times. This rearrangement joins TRBV11-2 to TRBJ2-1; D call uncertain. Germline V CDR1 and CDR2: SGHAT, FQNNGV. V was shortened by 4 bases and J by 4 bases, with 20 bases between the two germline ends. The CDR3 length is 17 residues. CDR3 in DNA: TGTGCCAGCAGCTCGTGGAGAGACAAAGACAAGTACAATGAGCAGTTCTTC. This translates into CASSSWRDKDKYNEQFF.

The sample holds many counts of this clonotype. The chain joins TRBV11-1 to TRBJ1-2, with 9 positions matching TRBD1. Unmatched junction bases numbered 5, after V lost 5 bases and J lost 7 bases. This CDR3 contains 13 residues. Germline lookup yields CDR1 SGHAT and CDR2 FQDESV (reference sequence). The CDR3 protein is CASSEDRGGGYTF. The DNA of the CDR3 is TGTGCCAGCAGCGAGGACAGGGGAGGTGGCTACACCTTC.

This clonotype was observed at least ten times. The chain carries TRBV28 and TRBJ1-4; no definite D call. V gave up 0 bases and J gave up 7 bases, with 12 bases separating them. The CDR3 spans 15 residues. CDR1 MDHEN and CDR2 SYDVKM come from the germline V gene. The CDR3 DNA reads TGTGCCAGCAGTTTATGGGCCGCGGTGGGTGAAAAACTGTTTTTT. Its protein product is CASSLWAAVGEKLFF.

This clonotype was seen ten or more times. The chain uses TRBV28 and TRBJ1-6; D uncertain. This CDR3 comprises 14 residues. Germline V CDR1 and CDR2: MDHEN, SYDVKM. V lost 5 bases to trimming and J lost 0 bases, with 5 bases between them. CDR3 loop: CASSQSSYNSPLHF. CDR3 DNA: TGTGCCAGCAGTCAGAGCTCCTATAATTCACCCCTCCACTTT.

Ten or more counts support this clonotype. This sequence joins TRBV3-1 and TRBJ1-1; tentative D call: TRBD1 (5 bases). Germline V lookup: CDR1 LGHDT, CDR2 YNNKEL (reference sequence). V lost 7 bases, J lost 5 bases, and 14 bases lay in between. The CDR3 is 13 residues long. CDR3 region: CASTGRGQTEAFF. The CDR3 DNA sequence: TGTGCCAGCACGGGAAGGGGCCAGACTGAAGCTTTCTTT. The variable domain in full, completed from reference TRBV3-1 and TRBJ1-1, reads DTAVSQTPKYLVTQMGNDKSIKCEQNLGHDTMYWYKQDSKKFLKIMFSYNNKELIINETVPNRFSPKSPDKAHLNLHINSLELGDSAVYFCASTGRGQTEAFFGQGTRLTVV.

This clonotype rates as medium-sized. The chain employs TRBV11-2 and TRBJ2-1, with 10 bases that match TRBD2. The CDR3 totals 17 residues. Germline-derived CDR1 and CDR2 are SGHAT and FQNNGV. J lost 2 bases, V lost 4 bases, and 8 bases had no gene match. The CDR3 DNA is TGTGCCAGCAGCTCAGGCCGGGGACTAGCGACCTACAATGAGCAGTTCTTC. This encodes CASSSGRGLATYNEQFF.

The table lists this clonotype with many counts. V and J are TRBV28 and TRBJ2-1; either TRBD1 or TRBD2 may supply D (6 bases each). CDR3 length: 14 amino acids. V was shortened by 5 bases and J by 4 bases, with 12 bases between the two germline ends. From germline, CDR1 is MDHEN and CDR2 SYDVKM. The DNA of the CDR3 is TGTGCCAGCAGTGCCGGGGGCGCTTACAATGAGCAGTTCTTC. This gives the protein CASSAGGAYNEQFF.

This clonotype was found many times. J is TRBJ2-3 and V is TRBV27; weak D call: TRBD2 (5 bases). The germline V gene has CDR1 MNHEY and CDR2 SMNVEV (reference sequence). The CDR3 length is 14 residues. Trimming cost V 7 bases and J 0 bases, with 11 bases left between them. The CDR3 reads CASTRRGSTDTQYF. CDR3 nucleotides: TGTGCCAGCACCCGCCGCGGGAGCACAGATACGCAGTATTTT.

The table lists this clonotype with many counts. The J gene is TRBJ1-5, the V gene TRBV20-1, with D perhaps matching TRBD1 (6 bases). This CDR3 has 14 amino acids. The germline gives CDR1 DFQATT, CDR2 SNEGSKA (reference sequence). V gave up 4 bases and J gave up 0 bases, with 10 bases separating them. The CDR3: CSATQGVSNQPQHF. CDR3 coding DNA: TGCAGTGCTACACAGGGAGTTAGCAATCAGCCCCAGCATTTT.

This chain uses TRBV2 with TRBJ2-2, with 8 positions matching TRBD1. This CDR3 is built from 15 residues. The ends lost 6 bases at V and 5 bases at J; junction bases unmatched: 8. From germline, CDR1 is SNHLY and CDR2 FYNNEI. This CDR3 is CASSQDRGWTGELFF. Written as DNA, the CDR3 is TGTGCCAGCAGCCAAGACAGGGGCTGGACCGGGGAGCTGTTTTTT.

This clonotype was recorded many times. The V and J genes are TRBV5-1 and TRBJ2-2; 8 bases are shared with TRBD2. Trimming at V came to 4 bases and at J to 3 bases, leaving 8 bases not matched to a gene. The CDR3 is 16 amino acids. Per germline, CDR1 SGHRS and CDR2 YFSETQ. CDR3 sequence: CASSPLAGRDTGELFF. In DNA, the CDR3 is TGCGCCAGCAGCCCCTTAGCGGGACGGGACACCGGGGAGCTGTTTTTT.

This clonotype has a count of ten or more. The rearrangement joins TRBV2 to TRBJ2-7, with D uncertain. Trimming removed 8 bases at V and 1 base at J, with 3 bases between. This CDR3 contains 10 residues. Germline assignment: CDR1 SNHLY and CDR2 FYNNEI. CDR3 nucleotide sequence: TGTGCCAGCCAGTCCTACGAGCAGTACTTC. Its translation is CASQSYEQYF.

This clonotype occurred many times. This chain joins TRBV9 and TRBJ2-1, with 9 positions matching TRBD1. CDR3 length equals 16 residues. CDR1 and CDR2 from the germline V gene are SGDLS and YYNGEE. V dropped 5 bases and J dropped 0; count of bases not matched to a gene: 6. The CDR3 DNA reads as TGTGCCAGCAGTACAGGGGGCCTAAGCTCCTACAATGAGCAGTTCTTC. The encoded protein is CASSTGGLSSYNEQFF. Full variable domain (missing parts from reference TRBV9 and TRBJ2-1): DSGVTQTPKHLITATGQRVTLRCSPRSGDLSVYWYQQSLDQGLQFLIQYYNGEERAKGNILERFSAQQFPDLHSELNLSSLELGDSALYFCASSTGGLSSYNEQFFGPGTRLTVL.

The V and J genes are TRBV20-1 and TRBJ2-1; 16 positions match TRBD2. The CDR3 contains 19 residues. Germline CDR1 reads DFQATT; CDR2 reads SNEGSKA (reference sequence). Unmatched junction bases numbered 12, after V lost 2 bases and J lost 5 bases. The CDR3 sequence is CSARPVPGLAGGAHNEQFF. As DNA, the CDR3 is TGCAGTGCTAGACCTGTCCCGGGACTAGCGGGAGGGGCGCACAATGAGCAGTTCTTC.

This clonotype has ten or more counts. This rearrangement joins TRBV20-1 to TRBJ2-3, with a weak D call TRBD2 (6 bases). V lost 5 bases and J 2 bases, leaving 14 bases between the germline ends. The V gene's germline CDR1 is DFQATT and CDR2 SNEGSKA (reference sequence). There are 14 residues in the CDR3. The CDR3 nucleotides read TGCAGTGCTGGTGGCGGGGAGTTCACAGATACGCAGTATTTT. Protein sequence: CSAGGGEFTDTQYF.

This clonotype was seen repeatedly, ten times or more. The CDR3 protein is CACSIRGTPLNQPQHF. CDR3 DNA: TGTGCCTGTTCCATAAGGGGGACTCCCCTCAATCAGCCCCAGCATTTT. V usage is TRBV30 and J usage is TRBJ1-5, with a possible D match to TRBD1 (6 bases). Germline V gene sequence: CDR1 GTSNPN, CDR2 SVGIG (reference sequence). With 6 bases removed from V and 3 bases from J, the gap between germline ends came to 21 bases. The CDR3 has 16 residues. The whole variable domain, remainder taken from reference TRBV30 and TRBJ1-5, is SQTIHQWPATLVQPVGSPLSLECTVEGTSNPNLYWYRQAAGRGLQLLFYSVGIGQISSEVPQNLSASRPQDRQFILSSKKLLLSDSGFYLCACSIRGTPLNQPQHFGDGTRLSIL.